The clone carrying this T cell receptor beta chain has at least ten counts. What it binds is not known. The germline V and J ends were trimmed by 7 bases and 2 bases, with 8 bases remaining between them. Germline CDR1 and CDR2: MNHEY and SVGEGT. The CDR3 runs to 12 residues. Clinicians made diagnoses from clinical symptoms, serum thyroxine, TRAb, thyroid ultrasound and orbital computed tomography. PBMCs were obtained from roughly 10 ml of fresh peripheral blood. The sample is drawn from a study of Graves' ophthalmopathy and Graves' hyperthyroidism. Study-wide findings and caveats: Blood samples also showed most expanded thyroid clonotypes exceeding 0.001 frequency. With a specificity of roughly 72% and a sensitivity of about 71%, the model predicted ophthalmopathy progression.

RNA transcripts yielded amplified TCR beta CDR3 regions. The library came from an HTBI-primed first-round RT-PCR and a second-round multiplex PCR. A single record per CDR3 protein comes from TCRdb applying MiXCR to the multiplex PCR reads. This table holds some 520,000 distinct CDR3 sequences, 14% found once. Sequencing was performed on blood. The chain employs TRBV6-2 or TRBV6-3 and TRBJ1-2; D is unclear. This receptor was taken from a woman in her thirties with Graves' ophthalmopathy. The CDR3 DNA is TGTGCCAGCACCAATGGGAACTATGGCTACACCTTC. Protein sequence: CASTNGNYGYTF.